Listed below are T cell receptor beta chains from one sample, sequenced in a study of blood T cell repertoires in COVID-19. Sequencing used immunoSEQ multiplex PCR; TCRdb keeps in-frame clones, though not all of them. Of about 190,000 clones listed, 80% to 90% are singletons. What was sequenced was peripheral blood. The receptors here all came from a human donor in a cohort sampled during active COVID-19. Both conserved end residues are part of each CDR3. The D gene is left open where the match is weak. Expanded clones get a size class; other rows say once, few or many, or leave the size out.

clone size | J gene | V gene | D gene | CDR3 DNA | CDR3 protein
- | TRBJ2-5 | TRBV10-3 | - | TGTGCCATCAGCAGTTCCCAAGAGACCCAGTACTTC | CAISSSQETQYF
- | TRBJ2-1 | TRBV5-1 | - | TGCGCCAGCAGCTTGTCCCCCGGCTACAATGAGCAGTTCTTC | CASSLSPGYNEQFF
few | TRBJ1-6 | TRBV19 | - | TGTGCCAGTAAGGGGAACGGACATTATACCAATTCACCCCTCCACTTT | CASKGNGHYTNSPLHF
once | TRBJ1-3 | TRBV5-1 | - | TGCGCCAGCAGCTTGGGGCACACCATATATTTT | CASSLGHTIYF
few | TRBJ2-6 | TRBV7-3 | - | TGTGCCAGCAGCCCCAGGTTTTCGATGTCTGGGGCCAACGTCCTGACTTTC | CASSPRFSMSGANVLTF
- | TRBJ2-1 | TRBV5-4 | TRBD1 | TGTGCCAGCAGCTTGGGGACAGGGGGGAATGAGCAGTTCTTC | CASSLGTGGNEQFF
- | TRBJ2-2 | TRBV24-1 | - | TGTGCCACCAGTGACCGGGGAAGAGGGAACACCGGGGAGCTGTTTTTT | CATSDRGRGNTGELFF
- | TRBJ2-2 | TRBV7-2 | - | TGTGCCAGCACCGAATCTCGGGGGTTGCGCGGGGAGCTGTTTTTT | CASTESRGLRGELFF
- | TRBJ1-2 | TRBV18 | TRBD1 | TGTGCCAGCTCACCTTTGACAGGGGAGGGCTACACCTTC | CASSPLTGEGYTF
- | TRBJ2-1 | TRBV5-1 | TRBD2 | TGCGCCAGCAGCTTAGCGGGAGAGACCTACAATGAGCAGTTCTTC | CASSLAGETYNEQFF
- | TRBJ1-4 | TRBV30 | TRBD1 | TGTGCCTGGAGTTGGACAGGGCGAAATGAAAAACTGTTTTTT | CAWSWTGRNEKLFF
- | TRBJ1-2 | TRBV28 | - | TGTGCCAGCAGCATTGGGTTCGGGGTCGGCTACACCTTC | CASSIGFGVGYTF
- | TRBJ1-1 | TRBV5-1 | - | TGCGCCAGCAGCTTGGAGGTTTTGGGGTCGGGGAGCACTGAAGCTTTCTTT | CASSLEVLGSGSTEAFF
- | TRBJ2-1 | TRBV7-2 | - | TGTGCCAGCAGCTTAAGCTCGTCGGTTACTAACAATGAGCAGTTCTTC | CASSLSSSVTNNEQFF
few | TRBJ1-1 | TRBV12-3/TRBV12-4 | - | TGTGCCAGCTTAGACAGCTACCGAAATGAAGCTTTCTTT | CASLDSYRNEAFF
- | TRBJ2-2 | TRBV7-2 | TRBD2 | TGTGCCAGCAGCTTATCCCCCCTAGCGGGGAACACCGGGGAGCTGTTTTTT | CASSLSPLAGNTGELFF
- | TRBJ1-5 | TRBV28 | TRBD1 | TGTGCCGCGACCACAGGGGGAGTCAATCAGCCCCAGCATTTT | CAATTGGVNQPQHF
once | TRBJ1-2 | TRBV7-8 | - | TGTGCCAGCAGCTTCGCCATTACTGAGGATGGCTACACCTTC | CASSFAITEDGYTF
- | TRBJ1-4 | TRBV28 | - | TGTGCCAGCGAGGAAGGGGGATCGGATAATGAAAAACTGTTTTTT | CASEEGGSDNEKLFF
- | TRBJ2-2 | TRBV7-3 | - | TGTGCCAGCAGCCCCAGTGGGGGCCTCACCGGGGAGCTGTTTTTT | CASSPSGGLTGELFF
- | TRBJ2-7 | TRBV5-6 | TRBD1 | TGTGCCAGCAGTTACGGCTGGGACAGATCCTACGAGCAGTACTTC | CASSYGWDRSYEQYF
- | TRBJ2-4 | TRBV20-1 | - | TGCAGTGCCCTCAAAAACATTCAGTACTTC | CSALKNIQYF
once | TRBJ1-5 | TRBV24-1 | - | TGTGCCACCAGTGATTCTAGGAGGGGTGTTCAGCCCCAGCATTTT | CATSDSRRGVQPQHF
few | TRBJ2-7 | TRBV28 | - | TGTGCCAGCAGTTTCACTCGAACTTTGAGCTCCTACGAGCAGTACTTC | CASSFTRTLSSYEQYF
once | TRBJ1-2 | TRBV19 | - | TGTGCCAGTAGTATCCGCAGCGCAAGGAATGGCTACACCTTC | CASSIRSARNGYTF
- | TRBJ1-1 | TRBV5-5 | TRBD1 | TGTGCCAGCAGCTGGGACAGGCCGGTCACTGAAGCTTTCTTT | CASSWDRPVTEAFF
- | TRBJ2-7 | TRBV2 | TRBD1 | TGTGCCAGCAGTGAAGTTATAACAGGGGGCGAGCAGTACTTC | CASSEVITGGEQYF
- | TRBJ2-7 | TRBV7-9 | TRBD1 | TGTGCCAGCAGCTTAGTCGGACAGGGCGCCACCTACGAGCAGTACTTC | CASSLVGQGATYEQYF